The next 27 T cell receptor beta chains were all read from a single sample in a study of blood T cell repertoires in COVID-19. The protocol was immunoSEQ multiplex PCR, while the TCRdb copy is restricted to in-frame clones and leaves out a portion. The table includes 90,000 to 120,000 clones, 75% to 90% detected once. The source material was peripheral blood. Receptors were obtained from a woman aged 80 or older with acute or convalescent COVID-19.

The V and J genes are TRBV9 and TRBJ1-2; no reliable D call. The V gene's germline CDR1 is SGDLS and CDR2 YYNGEE. CDR3 length: 15 amino acids. Trimming took off 0 bases at V and 7 bases at J, with 16 bases between the two ends. The DNA for the CDR3 is TGTGCCAGCAGCGTAGAAGGAGGAGGTTGGGGTGGCTACACCTTC. This codes for CASSVEGGGWGGYTF.

The J gene is TRBJ1-2, the V gene TRBV28; D ambiguous. Germline-derived CDR1 and CDR2 are MDHEN and SYDVKM. The CDR3 totals 13 residues. Trimming cost V 4 bases and J 7 bases, with 13 bases left between them. DNA for the CDR3: TGTGCCAGCAGTTATCTGGCAGTTTCTGGCTACACCTTC. Translating it yields CASSYLAVSGYTF.

Concerning this clone: One junction end disagrees with the germline gene, perhaps due to a read error. The rearrangement uses TRBV4-1 and TRBJ1-5; D possibly corresponds to TRBD1 (6 bases). The CDR3 consists of 18 residues. Germline values: CDR1 MGHRA, CDR2 YSYEKL. Here the CDR3 reads CASSLLGPAAGGNQPQHF. The DNA of the CDR3 is TGCGCCAGCAGCCTCCTAGGCCCCGCGGCGGGGGGCAACCAGCCCCAGCATTTT.

V gene TRBV11-2 combines with J gene TRBJ2-3; D might be TRBD2 (7 bases). The V gene's germline CDR1 is SGHAT and CDR2 FQNNGV. There are 17 residues in the CDR3. V lost 0 bases, J lost 2 bases, and 15 bases lay in between. CDR3 amino acids: CASSLDLAGAVTDTQYF. In nucleotides, the CDR3 is TGTGCCAGCAGCTTAGACCTGGCGGGGGCTGTCACAGATACGCAGTATTTT. Filled out from reference TRBV11-2 and TRBJ2-3, the complete variable domain reads EAGVAQSPRYKIIEKRQSVAFWCNPISGHATLYWYQQILGQGPKLLIQFQNNGVVDDSQLPKDRFSAERLKGVDSTLKIQPAKLEDSAVYLCASSLDLAGAVTDTQYFGPGTRLTVL.

The genes are TRBV5-5 and TRBJ2-1, with 10 bases fitting TRBD1. The trim removed 4 bases at V and 7 bases at J, leaving 11 bases unmatched. From germline, CDR1 is SGHKS and CDR2 YYEKEE (reference sequence). This CDR3 has 16 residues. CDR3 amino acids: CASSQIPGQGINEQFF. CDR3 nucleotide sequence: TGTGCCAGCAGCCAGATCCCGGGACAGGGGATAAATGAGCAGTTCTTC.

The J gene is TRBJ1-2, the V gene TRBV18, with D possibly being TRBD1 (5 bases). Germline V gene sequence: CDR1 KGHSH, CDR2 LQKENI. V was cut by 3 bases and J by 5 bases, with 25 bases left in between. This CDR3 is 18 amino acids long. The CDR3 region is CASSPFVLFDSKEYGYTF. CDR3 DNA: TGTGCCAGCTCACCGTTTGTTCTATTTGACAGCAAAGAATATGGCTACACCTTC.

The rearrangement uses TRBV28 and TRBJ1-5, with D perhaps matching TRBD1 (5 bases). The CDR3 length is 17 residues. The V end was cut by 3 bases, the J end by 1 base, with 16 bases between. Germline assignment: CDR1 MDHEN and CDR2 SYDVKM. CDR3: CASSLGRGGRSNQPQHF. CDR3 nucleotides: TGTGCCAGCAGTTTGGGTCGGGGGGGACGGAGCAATCAGCCCCAGCATTTT. Filled out from reference TRBV28 and TRBJ1-5, the complete variable domain reads DVKVTQSSRYLVKRTGEKVFLECVQDMDHENMFWYRQDPGLGLRLIYFSYDVKMKEKGDIPEGYSVSREKKERFSLILESASTNQTSMYLCASSLGRGGRSNQPQHFGDGTRLSIL.

V gene TRBV11-2 combines with J gene TRBJ2-3, with 11 nucleotides matching TRBD2. CDR3 length equals 19 residues. Germline values: CDR1 SGHAT, CDR2 FQNNGV. The ends lost 3 bases at V and 4 bases at J; junction bases unmatched: 15. As DNA, the CDR3 is TGTGCCAGCAGCTTTTTAGGTTTGGGGCTAGCGGGGGGCGCAGATACGCAGTATTTT. The encoded protein is CASSFLGLGLAGGADTQYF.

The chain recombines TRBV5-4 with TRBJ1-4; TRBD1 agrees at 7 bases. CDR3 length: 15 residues. Trimming took 1 base from V and 8 from J; bases not matched to a gene: 8. Looked up from germline, CDR1 is SGHNT and CDR2 is YYREEE (reference sequence). Written as DNA, the CDR3 is TGTGCCAGCAGCTTGCGAGGACAGGTGGAAGAAAAACTGTTTTTT. This encodes CASSLRGQVEEKLFF.

This chain uses TRBV3-1 (or the pseudogene TRBV3-2) with TRBJ1-6; 10 nucleotides agree with TRBD1. Germline CDR1 is LGHDT and CDR2 is YNNKEL (reference sequence). The CDR3 loop spans 16 amino acids. V shed 5 bases, J shed 6 bases, and the junction held 7 bases outside the gene matches. CDR3 amino acids: CASSITRTGGNSPLHF. CDR3 coding DNA: TGTGCCAGCAGCATTACCCGGACAGGGGGTAATTCACCCCTCCACTTT.

This chain links TRBV2 with TRBJ1-2; weak D call: TRBD1 (6 bases). The CDR3 loop spans 12 amino acids. Looked up from germline, CDR1 is SNHLY and CDR2 is FYNNEI. V dropped 8 bases and J dropped 8 bases, with 15 bases sitting between them. The CDR3 coding sequence is TGTGCCAGCCGAACAGGGCCGGGGGGCTACACCTTC. Its translation is CASRTGPGGYTF.

The CDR3 region has the DNA TGTGCCAGCCTCCAGGGGGCTTACACCGGGGAGCTGTTTTTT. Its translation is CASLQGAYTGELFF. This chain joins TRBV2 and TRBJ2-2; 8 bases line up with TRBD1. Germline V lookup: CDR1 SNHLY, CDR2 FYNNEI. Losses at the gene ends were 8 bases for V and 3 bases for J; bases not matched to a gene: 5. This CDR3 has 14 amino acids.

CDR3 sequence (DNA): TGCAGCGTGCAACAGGGGGTGAGATCGGACGAGCAGTACTTC. Protein: CSVQQGVRSDEQYF. The rearrangement links TRBV29-1 to TRBJ2-7; 8 bases map to TRBD1. Germline V gives CDR1 SQVTM, CDR2 ANQGSEA. The CDR3 sequence is 14 residues long. The J segment lost 5 bases and the V segment lost 6 bases, leaving 12 bases of the junction unmatched.

This chain connects TRBV29-1 to TRBJ2-6, with a weak D call TRBD1 (5 bases). The germline V and J ends were trimmed by 5 bases and 2 bases, with 10 bases remaining between them. The germline V gene encodes CDR1 SQVTM and CDR2 ANQGSEA. This CDR3 contains 14 residues. CDR3 amino acids: CSVPREAGANVLTF. As DNA, the CDR3 is TGCAGCGTTCCCAGGGAAGCTGGGGCCAACGTCCTGACTTTC.

This chain uses TRBV3-1 (or the pseudogene TRBV3-2) with TRBJ1-6; D is unclear. The CDR3 contains 16 residues. Trimming shortened V by 5 bases and J by 9 bases, and 20 bases separated the two germline ends. From germline, CDR1 is LGHDT and CDR2 YNNKEL (reference sequence). In DNA, the CDR3 is TGTGCCAGCAGCGTTCACGGGATCCCGGGGAGTTCACCCCTCCACTTT. Amino acids: CASSVHGIPGSSPLHF.

The chain links TRBV19 to TRBJ2-7, with D tentatively TRBD1 (6 bases). Trimming took off 4 bases at V and 0 bases at J, with 10 bases between the two ends. Germline V CDR1 and CDR2: LNHDA, SQIVND (reference sequence). The CDR3 is 14 amino acids. CDR3 sequence (DNA): TGTGCCAGTAGTAAAGGGACAAACTCCTACGAGCAGTACTTC. This encodes CASSKGTNSYEQYF.

V and J are TRBV19 and TRBJ1-5, with 7 positions matching TRBD1. CDR1 is LNHDA and CDR2 is SQIVND in the germline V gene (reference sequence). Germline trimming cut 6 bases from V and 3 bases from J; bases unmatched to any gene: 2. The CDR3 has 13 amino acids. The CDR3: CASRGTVNQPQHF. CDR3 sequence (DNA): TGTGCCAGTAGGGGGACAGTCAATCAGCCCCAGCATTTT.

The CDR3 here is CASSPWDSFYGYTF. The CDR3 DNA follows: TGTGCCAGCAGTCCTTGGGACAGCTTTTATGGCTACACCTTC. The V gene is TRBV28, the J gene TRBJ1-2, with 7 bases identical to TRBD1. J was trimmed by 5 bases and V by 5 bases; bases with no gene match: 8. Germline V gene sequence: CDR1 MDHEN, CDR2 SYDVKM. CDR3 size: 14 residues.

V gene TRBV5-1 combines with J gene TRBJ2-5; D unresolved. The CDR3 contains 17 residues. The germline CDR1 and CDR2 sequences are SGHRS and YFSETQ. V gave up 0 bases and J gave up 5 bases, with 20 bases separating them. CDR3 DNA sequence: TGCGCCAGCAGCTTGGCGGTCTACGAGAGACCCAGGGAGACCCAGTACTTC. It is translated as CASSLAVYERPRETQYF.

The chain combines TRBV12-5 with TRBJ2-5; D call uncertain. This CDR3 spans 13 amino acids. Germline-derived CDR1 and CDR2 are LGHNT and FRNRAP. V was clipped by 9 bases and J by 6 bases, with 17 bases between them. Here the CDR3 reads CARAPGGTQTQYF. For the CDR3, the DNA is TGTGCTAGGGCCCCGGGTGGCACTCAGACCCAGTACTTC.

The gene calls are TRBV18 and TRBJ1-2; 8 positions match TRBD1. Looked up from germline, CDR1 is KGHSH and CDR2 is LQKENI. The CDR3 runs 16 residues. The J segment lost 4 bases and the V segment lost 2 bases, leaving 9 bases of the junction unmatched. This CDR3 is CASSPSGTGTFYGYTF. The CDR3 coding sequence is TGTGCCAGCTCACCAAGTGGGACAGGTACCTTCTATGGCTACACCTTC.

V gene TRBV13 combines with J gene TRBJ1-4; D call uncertain. The CDR3 has 13 amino acids. CDR1 and CDR2 (germline): PRHDT, FYEKMQ (reference sequence). V was pared by 5 bases and J by 6 bases, with 10 bases between. As DNA, the CDR3 is TGTGCCAGCAGCCCTGGGAGGGATGAAAAACTGTTTTTT. Translation: CASSPGRDEKLFF.

The J gene is TRBJ1-1, the V gene TRBV19, with D possibly TRBD1 on 5 matching bases. Per the germline V gene, CDR1 is LNHDA and CDR2 is SQIVND (reference sequence). V was clipped by 6 bases and J by 2 bases, with 22 bases between them. This CDR3 region has 17 residues. The CDR3 DNA sequence: TGTGCCAGTAGCACACCCACAGCGTGGGGCCCAAACACTGAAGCTTTCTTT. Translated: CASSTPTAWGPNTEAFF. The variable domain in full, with the rest retrieved from reference TRBV19 and TRBJ1-1, is DGGITQSPKYLFRKEGQNVTLSCEQNLNHDAMYWYRQDPGQGLRLIYYSQIVNDFQKGDIAEGYSVSREKKESFPLTVTSAQKNPTAFYLCASSTPTAWGPNTEAFFGQGTRLTVV.

The J gene is TRBJ1-2, the V gene TRBV2, with 7 bases identical to TRBD1. The CDR3 spans 15 residues. From germline, CDR1 is SNHLY and CDR2 FYNNEI. With V trimmed by 1 base and J by 3 bases, 5 bases remained unmatched. The CDR3 DNA sequence: TGTGCCAGCAGTGAAGAGGGGGCTTTCGACTATGGCTACACCTTC. Translation gives CASSEEGAFDYGYTF.

V usage is TRBV5-1 and J usage is TRBJ1-2, with 7 nucleotides matching TRBD1. V lost 7 bases, J lost 2 bases, and 5 bases stayed unmatched. This CDR3 has 13 amino acids. Germline V gene data show CDR1 as SGHRS and CDR2 as YFSETQ. In nucleotides, the CDR3 is TGCGCCAGCGCACAGGGGACCAACTATGGCTACACCTTC. Its protein is CASAQGTNYGYTF.

This clone appeared a single time. The chain joins TRBV10-2 to TRBJ2-7; 12 nucleotides match TRBD1. V was pared by 4 bases and J by 5 bases, with 9 bases of the junction left unmatched. Germline loops: CDR1 WSHSY, CDR2 SAAADI. There are 16 residues in the CDR3. The CDR3 spells CASSVDRDRGLDEQYF. CDR3 coding DNA: TGCGCCAGCAGTGTTGACCGGGACAGGGGGCTCGACGAGCAGTACTTC.

The chain couples TRBV15 to TRBJ2-7, with 10 bases that match TRBD1. V dropped 3 bases and J dropped 5; count of bases not matched to a gene: 4. Germline CDR1 reads LNHNV; CDR2 reads YYDKDF (reference sequence). CDR3 size: 14 residues. CDR3 DNA: TGTGCCACCAGCAGCTGGACAGGGGGGAACGAGCAGTACTTC. Protein sequence: CATSSWTGGNEQYF.